These T cell receptor beta chains were read from a single sample in a study of T cells in localized non-small cell lung cancer. TCRdb's copy holds only in-frame clones and misses some; the assay was immunoSEQ multiplex PCR. The sample has 70,000 to 75,000 clones; around 85% are singletons. The sequences come from peripheral blood, collected before any cancer treatment. The source of these receptors is a female donor of 60 years or more with stage I lung adenocarcinoma. The conserved cysteine and the conserved F or W are not part of the CDR3 here. Part of the rows lack a size; the others show once, few, many or a class for expanded clones.

>TRBV27|-|TRBJ2-7
ASSLISGTGYKYDVDEQY
>TRBV7-2|-|TRBJ1-4
ASSLNVGQGGEKLF
>TRBV5-1|-|TRBJ2-2
ASSLDPGRWGRNTGELF
>TRBV5-1|-|TRBJ1-4
ASSFDVGTGEKLF
>TRBV7-8|-|TRBJ1-1
ASSLSGPGNTEAF
>TRBV18|-|TRBJ1-2
ASSPTGMGGYT
>TRBV7-9|-|TRBJ1-5
ASSLGGGDQPQH
>TRBV28|-|TRBJ2-7
ASSLFIRDWQY
>TRBV28|few|TRBJ2-2
ASSSKASGRVKTGELF
>TRBV4-1|few|TRBJ2-5
ASSQAGAGGAGTQY
>TRBV27|-|TRBJ1-2
ASRMTGSGGYT
>TRBV9|-|TRBJ2-2
ASSAKGTGVGELF
>TRBV7-7|-|TRBJ2-1
ASSMGLAGDEQF
>TRBV9|-|TRBJ2-6
ASSARRTRSGANVLT
>TRBV19|once|TRBJ1-2
ASSMGGTGIYGYT
>TRBV19|once|TRBJ1-2
ASSPRTGGGYGYT
>TRBV5-1|-|TRBJ2-7
ASSAHRDPYEQY
>TRBV28|-|TRBJ2-7
ASSGSYEQY
>TRBV28|-|TRBJ1-2
ASSTGTVGGYT
>TRBV19|-|TRBJ2-5
ASRSRQADQETQY
>TRBV28|-|TRBJ1-1
ASSLGGLGNTEAF
>TRBV6-5|-|TRBJ1-1
ASSLIGQGTREAF
>TRBV28|few|TRBJ1-5
ASSILRGLDQPQH
>TRBV19|-|TRBJ2-2
ASQPGLGTGELF
>TRBV7-2|-|TRBJ1-2
ASSPEGGGLDYGYT
>TRBV4-3|-|TRBJ2-2
ASSHRENTGELF
>TRBV5-1|-|TRBJ2-5
ASSTGGTGETQY
>TRBV5-5|-|TRBJ2-7
ASSLARGDYEQY
>TRBV5-1|few|TRBJ2-1
ASGLAGDEQF
>TRBV7-2|-|TRBJ1-4
ASSSGGGGEKLF
>TRBV27|-|TRBJ2-2
ASSLSRVGAGELF
>TRBV12-5|-|TRBJ2-7
ASGLGGADEQY
>TRBV5-4|-|TRBJ2-1
ASSLGVGTSGSSYNEQF
>TRBV4-2|once|TRBJ1-4
ASSQGYQATNEKLF
>TRBV18|-|TRBJ1-1
ASSPGSEAF
>TRBV19|few|TRBJ2-3
ASSPTPWGAGGPTQY
>TRBV5-1|-|TRBJ2-4
ASSDGQTKNIQY
>TRBV6-5|-|TRBJ1-2
ASSSSPDRAYGYT
>TRBV29-1|-|TRBJ1-4
SALKGTNEKLF
>TRBV19|-|TRBJ1-2
ASSINGGAHGYT
>TRBV5-6|-|TRBJ2-5
ASSLADFQETQY
>TRBV10-3|-|TRBJ2-5
AISALGAERQETQY
>TRBV12-5|-|TRBJ1-5
ASGLAPGQPQH
>TRBV15|-|TRBJ1-1
ATSRIGAVNTEAF
>TRBV11-3|-|TRBJ2-7
ASSRRAGESYEQY
>TRBV7-9|once|TRBJ1-1
ASSLLPEAF
>TRBV5-4|-|TRBJ2-7
ASSLAGSSGLDEQY
>TRBV7-8|-|TRBJ2-6
ASSLNRPGQGALGANVLT
>TRBV6-6|-|TRBJ2-1
ASRSGQGRYNEQF
>TRBV29-1|-|TRBJ2-6
SVGTGGSGANVLT
>TRBV19|-|TRBJ1-2
ASSAGQGAAIYGYT
>TRBV7-9|once|TRBJ1-4
ASSLDGGGEKLF